This T cell receptor beta chain was captured by sequencing in a study of blood T cell repertoires in COVID-19 (TCRdb year 2020). About the study as a whole: The collaborator samples originated in the United States, Italy and Spain and spanned the acute and convalescent phases of COVID-19. The prospective study material was composed of cDNA or gDNA derived from T cells, B-cell-depleted T cells, or PBMCs. Subjects who had been exposed to COVID-19, were actively infected with it, or had recovered from it provided the deeply sampled blood TCRbeta repertoires that made up the dataset. The repertoires were released in a freely available public database meant as a resource for research on the immune response to SARS-CoV-2. Samples were obtained from the ongoing ImmuneRACE study (first 160 participants) and from some 1,200 subjects provided by 6 global collaborators. Sample metadata almost always included a de-identified subject ID, COVID-19 status, age in years and sex. Where available, HLA class I and class II types were taken from metadata supplied by the sample provider and were not determined by assay-based typing. Study-wide findings and limitations: The amount of clinical and demographic metadata varied by source and participant and was provided uncurated.

In Seattle, one collaborating source enrolled patients while the infection was active and tracked those patients longitudinally over the course of disease. Each collaborating institution followed its own protocols to collect whole blood in K2EDTA tubes. For TCRbeta analysis, collaborators shipped samples in one of three forms: frozen whole blood, isolated PBMCs, or DNA extracted from either of those sample types. There are 15 amino acids in the CDR3, from cysteine to phenylalanine inclusive. The DNA shown is the 45-base CDR3, in frame from base 1. The germline V gene (reference sequence) provides CDR1 MNHNY and CDR2 SVGAGI. Here V drops 7 bases and J drops 0 bases, and the junction holds 7 bases not matched to any gene. TCRbeta CDR3 regions were amplified from genomic DNA using the immunoSEQ Assay, a bias-controlled multiplex PCR. The study's own analysis went as follows. Nucleated cell counts per sample were estimated from amplification of reference gene primers within the assay. To quantify the absolute abundance of each unique TCRbeta CDR3 rearrangement, sequence reads were collapsed and filtered. Productive Simpson clonality was computed per sample as the square root of Simpson's diversity index over productive rearrangements. What TCRdb holds here is the immuneACCESS table cut down to in-frame rearrangements. Part of the clones is not present; checked against another copy, under half of the missing clones reflect an unresolved V gene, and the others are unexplained. That table is the source of V, J and clone size, and D and trimming were worked out from the DNA. The sample has approximately 160,000 clones on record, roughly 93% of them singletons. Roughly 2% of the sample is taken by the ten largest.

About this clone itself: No cognate antigen has been identified for it. The record has no base qualities; no much larger clone is one base away.

Sequencing input: peripheral blood. This TCR was recovered from a woman in her fifties or sixties with COVID-19, enrolled during active disease. The sequence links TRBV6-6 to TRBJ2-7, with 9 bases aligning to TRBD2. CDR3 protein: CASTDRLAASYEQYF. The DNA is TGTGCCAGCACCGACCGACTAGCGGCCTCCTACGAGCAGTACTTC.